These 17 T cell receptor beta chains share one sample of origin, sequenced in a study of shared clonotypes between healthy human individuals. Sequencing was performed with immunoSEQ multiplex PCR; in TCRdb, only in-frame clones are kept and a portion is missing. The sample records hundreds of thousands of clones, approximately 96% being singletons. CD45RO-negative CD8 cells positively selected for CCR7 made up the naive population, which excluded terminally differentiated effector memory CD45RA+ cells. The sequenced sample consisted of naive CD8+ T cells sorted from blood. Receptors originate from a woman in her 30s in good health.

This chain joins TRBV19 and TRBJ2-1; 13 bases agree with TRBD2. J was trimmed by 5 bases and V by 7 bases; bases with no gene match: 2. The V gene's germline CDR1 is LNHDA and CDR2 SQIVND (reference sequence). CDR3 size: 14 residues. DNA for the CDR3: TGTGCCAGTATCGGACTAGCGGGGGACAATGAGCAGTTCTTC. This gives the protein CASIGLAGDNEQFF.

Only one count was recorded for this clone. V usage is TRBV27 and J usage is TRBJ2-1; 8 bases agree with TRBD2. V was pared by 2 bases and J by 0 bases, with 6 bases of the junction left unmatched. CDR1 MNHEY and CDR2 SMNVEV come from the germline V gene (reference sequence). The CDR3 is made up of 17 amino acids. The CDR3 DNA reads as TGTGCCAGCAGTTTAATTTCGGCGGGAGGCTCCTACAATGAGCAGTTCTTC. It translates to CASSLISAGGSYNEQFF.

The rearrangement links TRBV13 to TRBJ1-1; 9 bases align to TRBD1. The ends lost 5 bases at V and 2 bases at J; junction bases unmatched: 9. The CDR3 totals 16 residues. Germline V CDR1 and CDR2: PRHDT, FYEKMQ (reference sequence). CDR3 region: CASSTWDRVFNTEAFF. CDR3 nucleotides: TGTGCCAGCAGCACCTGGGACAGGGTTTTTAACACTGAAGCTTTCTTT.

This chain's CDR3 is CASSLRGDQSRQYF. CDR3 sequence (DNA): TGTGCCAGCAGCTTACGGGGAGACCAAAGTCGGCAGTACTTC. The V gene is TRBV13, the J gene TRBJ2-7; a possible D gene is TRBD2 (5 bases). Germline V lookup: CDR1 PRHDT, CDR2 FYEKMQ (reference sequence). Between the trimmed V and J ends, which lost 2 bases and 9 bases, there was a span of 17 bases. This CDR3 is 14 amino acids long.

This rearrangement joins TRBV4-2 to TRBJ2-7, with 9 nucleotides matching TRBD1. CDR1 and CDR2 from the germline V gene are LGHNA and YNFKEQ. Trimming cost V 2 bases and J 0 bases; bases outside gene matches: 11. The CDR3 is made up of 18 amino acids. The DNA for the CDR3 is TGTGCCAGCAGCCAAAACAGAAACAGGGGGCCGTACTCCTACGAGCAGTACTTC. The encoded protein is CASSQNRNRGPYSYEQYF.

The chain is built from TRBV20-1 and TRBJ1-2; D possibly corresponds to TRBD1 (6 bases). Germline V gene sequence: CDR1 DFQATT, CDR2 SNEGSKA (reference sequence). There are 11 residues in the CDR3. The V end lost 3 bases, the J end lost 9 bases, and 11 bases lay between the germline ends. DNA of the CDR3: TGCAGTGCTAGGATAACAGGGCGCTACACCTTC. Translating it yields CSARITGRYTF.

The CDR3 bases are TGTGCCAGCAGGACTGCACCCTCCTACGAGCAGTACTTC. It specifies CASRTAPSYEQYF. V usage is TRBV2 and J usage is TRBJ2-7; D gene uncertain. In germline, CDR1 is SNHLY, CDR2 FYNNEI. This CDR3 is built from 13 residues. Trimming took off 6 bases at V and 0 bases at J, with 9 bases between the two ends.

This clone was detected once. The chain is built from TRBV6-5 and TRBJ1-1; possible D gene TRBD1, 5 bases. This CDR3 comprises 14 residues. Germline CDR1 reads MNHEY; CDR2 reads SVGAGI. The ends were cut back, 2 bases at V and 4 bases at J, with 11 bases in the middle. CDR3 sequence: CASSYGAGLTEAFF. The CDR3, as DNA: TGTGCCAGCAGTTACGGGGCAGGGCTCACTGAAGCTTTCTTT.

This clone was counted between two and nine times. J is TRBJ2-2 and V is TRBV30, with 8 bases identical to TRBD2. V trimming: 5 bases; J trimming: 3 bases; junction bases outside the gene matches: 8. Germline lookup yields CDR1 GTSNPN and CDR2 SVGIG (reference sequence). The CDR3 loop spans 15 amino acids. CDR3 sequence reads: CAWEAGVIDTGELFF. The CDR3 region has the DNA TGTGCCTGGGAAGCGGGAGTGATCGACACCGGGGAGCTGTTTTTT.

This chain joins TRBV18 and TRBJ2-6; D perhaps matches TRBD1 (5 bases). CDR1 is KGHSH and CDR2 is LQKENI in the germline V gene. V lost 4 bases, J lost 1 base, and 17 bases lay in between. This CDR3 is built from 18 residues. CDR3 DNA: TGTGCCAGCTCACAGGGGTACGGGTTAAGGTCTGGGGCCAACGTCCTGACTTTC. This sequence encodes CASSQGYGLRSGANVLTF. The full variable domain, completed using reference TRBV18 and TRBJ2-6, is NAGVMQNPRHLVRRRGQEARLRCSPMKGHSHVYWYRQLPEEGLKFMVYLQKENIIDESGMPKERFSAEFPKEGPSILRIQQVVRGDSAAYFCASSQGYGLRSGANVLTFGAGSRLTVL.

This clone was seen just once. CDR3 loop: CSAATTGPNQPQHF. CDR3 bases: TGCAGCGCTGCAACGACAGGCCCCAATCAGCCCCAGCATTTT. V usage is TRBV29-1 and J usage is TRBJ1-5, with D maybe TRBD1 (6 bases). This CDR3 is 14 amino acids long. V was trimmed by 7 bases and J by 3 bases, leaving 16 bases between them. CDR1 and CDR2 from the germline V gene are SQVTM and ANQGSEA.

V usage is TRBV29-1 and J usage is TRBJ2-2; D gene uncertain. The germline V gene encodes CDR1 SQVTM and CDR2 ANQGSEA. V was shortened by 6 bases and J by 1 base, with 9 bases between the two germline ends. CDR3 size: 13 residues. CDR3 coding DNA: TGCAGCGTATCAATTCGGAACACCGGGGAGCTGTTTTTT. Translated: CSVSIRNTGELFF.

The chain employs TRBV30 and TRBJ2-1; no clear D. This CDR3 is 13 amino acids long. Deletions cut 0 bases from V and 9 bases from J, with 12 bases between. The V gene's germline CDR1 is GTSNPN and CDR2 SVGIG (reference sequence). Here the CDR3 DNA reads TGTGCCTGGAGTGTACTCGAGAATACTGAGCAGTTCTTC. This codes for CAWSVLENTEQFF.

This chain links TRBV7-8 with TRBJ1-5; maybe TRBD1 (5 bases). The CDR3 has 15 residues. The ends were cut back, 5 bases at V and 0 bases at J, with 11 bases in the middle. CDR1 and CDR2 (germline): SGHVS, FQNEAQ. CDR3 nucleotide sequence: TGTGCCAGCAGCCCGGGGACCTCTAGCAATCAGCCCCAGCATTTT. Protein product: CASSPGTSSNQPQHF.

The gene calls are TRBV6-6 and TRBJ2-1, with D maybe TRBD1 (5 bases). Germline V gene sequence: CDR1 MNHNY, CDR2 SVGAGI (reference sequence). Trimming pared 0 bases from V and 5 bases from J, leaving 11 bases between. CDR3 length: 15 amino acids. The DNA of the CDR3 is TGTGCCAGCAGTTACTCGAAAGGGGCAAACAATGAGCAGTTCTTC. This sequence encodes CASSYSKGANNEQFF.

CDR3 residues: CASSPLFQGFTGTEAFF. The CDR3 nucleotides read TGTGCCAGCAGTCCGCTCTTCCAGGGCTTCACGGGGACTGAAGCTTTCTTT. The chain couples TRBV28 to TRBJ1-1; D may be TRBD1 (5 bases). Per germline, CDR1 MDHEN and CDR2 SYDVKM. Trimming pared 5 bases from V and 5 bases from J, leaving 24 bases between. The CDR3 sequence is 17 residues long.

The chain combines TRBV27 with TRBJ1-1; TRBD1 might be the D (5 bases). The CDR3 contains 13 residues. Per germline, CDR1 MNHEY and CDR2 SMNVEV (reference sequence). The V gene lost 3 bases and the J gene lost 5 bases, with 10 bases spanning the gap. CDR3 in amino acids: CASSFQGGTEAFF. The CDR3 DNA sequence: TGTGCCAGCAGTTTTCAGGGTGGGACTGAAGCTTTCTTT.